This T cell receptor (beta chain) was captured in a study of shared clonotypes between healthy human individuals. Germline values: CDR1 SGHRS, CDR2 YFSETQ. CDR3 length: 18 amino acids. With 4 bases clipped from V and 2 bases from J, the junction kept 9 bases outside the gene matches. Generated by immunoSEQ multiplex PCR, the TCRdb table keeps only in-frame clones and is missing some. The table lists more than 900,000 clones, around 78% of them singletons. This clonotype was sampled from a man younger than 35 in good health. Some clones in this sample may be carry-over from other donors' samples. The specimen was memory CD4+ T cells from PBMCs. Subset described: CD45RA-negative fraction. This chain connects TRBV5-1 to TRBJ2-7, with 16 bases aligning to TRBD2. In DNA, the CDR3 is TGCGCCAGCAGCAGGGGGACTAGCGGGAGGGCCCCTGCCTACGAGCAGTACTTC. It yields the protein CASSRGTSGRAPAYEQYF.